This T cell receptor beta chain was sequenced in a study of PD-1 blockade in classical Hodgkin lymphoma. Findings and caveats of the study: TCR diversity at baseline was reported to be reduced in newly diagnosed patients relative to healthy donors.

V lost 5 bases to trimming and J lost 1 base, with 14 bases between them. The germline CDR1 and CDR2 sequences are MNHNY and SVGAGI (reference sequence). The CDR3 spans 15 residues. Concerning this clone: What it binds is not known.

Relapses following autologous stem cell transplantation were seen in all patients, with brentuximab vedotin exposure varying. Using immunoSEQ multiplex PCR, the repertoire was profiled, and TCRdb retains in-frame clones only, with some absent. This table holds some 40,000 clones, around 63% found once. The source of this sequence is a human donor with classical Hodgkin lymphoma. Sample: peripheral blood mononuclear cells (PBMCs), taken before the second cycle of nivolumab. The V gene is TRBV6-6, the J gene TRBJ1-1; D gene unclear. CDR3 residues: CASSKFRDGNTEAFF. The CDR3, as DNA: TGTGCCAGCAGTAAGTTCCGTGACGGGAACACTGAAGCTTTCTTT.